The rows below give T cell receptor beta chains drawn from one sample of a study of neurological immune-mediated disorders. TCRdb independently ran MiXCR on the 5' RACE reads; one entry per CDR3 protein. The sample consists of approximately 45,000 distinct CDR3 sequences, roughly 14% of them appearing once. Sequencing was done on a sample of PBMCs. The receptors stem from a man aged 25 to 40 in good health. Each CDR3 is given with its conserved first and last residue. The D gene is left open where the match is weak. Only part of the rows carry a size: once, few, many, or a class if the clone is expanded.

>TRBV7-2|TRBJ2-1|TRBD2|.
CASSFGLAGNNEQFF
TGTGCCAGCAGCTTCGGACTAGCGGGAAACAATGAGCAGTTCTTC
>TRBV20-1|TRBJ2-7|.|many
CSARVGRVLSYEQYF
TGCAGTGCTAGAGTGGGGCGGGTGCTCTCCTACGAGCAGTACTTC
>TRBV7-3|TRBJ2-3|TRBD2|few
CASSLDSGTDTQYF
TGTGCCAGCAGCTTAGATAGCGGGACAGATACGCAGTATTTT
>TRBV11-2|TRBJ2-2|.|many
CASSLEGNTGELFF
TGTGCCAGCAGCTTAGAGGGAAACACCGGGGAGCTGTTTTTT
>TRBV5-1|TRBJ1-5|TRBD1|many
CASSLGDREENQPQHF
TGCGCCAGCAGCTTGGGGGACAGGGAAGAGAATCAGCCCCAGCATTTT
>TRBV7-8|TRBJ1-4|TRBD1|few
CASSTRRGQGVEKLFF
TGTGCCAGCAGCACTAGGCGGGGACAGGGAGTTGAAAAACTGTTTTTT
>TRBV4-1|TRBJ2-2|.|few
CASSQVGGSGTGELFF
TGCGCCAGCAGCCAAGTAGGTGGATCAGGCACCGGGGAGCTGTTTTTT
>TRBV5-1|TRBJ1-1|.|many
CASSFTGQTEAFF
TGCGCCAGCAGCTTTACGGGGCAAACTGAAGCTTTCTTT
>TRBV20-1|TRBJ1-5|.|many
CSATDGDQPQHF
TGCAGTGCCACGGACGGTGATCAGCCCCAGCATTTT
>TRBV20-1|TRBJ2-1|TRBD2|many
CSALVLANGEQFF
TGCAGTGCTCTGGTACTAGCGAATGGTGAGCAGTTCTTC
>TRBV20-1|TRBJ1-2|.|many
CSARAPVDYGYTF
TGCAGTGCTAGAGCCCCGGTGGACTATGGCTACACCTTC
>TRBV7-8|TRBJ2-5|TRBD2|many
CASSPQKGISGRIKANSQETQYF
TGTGCCAGCAGCCCTCAAAAGGGGATTAGCGGGAGGATCAAAGCAAACAGCCAAGAGACCCAGTACTTC
>TRBV6-2/TRBV6-3|TRBJ2-2|.|many
CASSYTGASGRGELFF
TGTGCCAGCAGTTACACGGGGGCATCCGGACGAGGGGAGCTGTTTTTT
>TRBV14|TRBJ2-4|.|.
CASSQATEAKNIQYF
TGTGCCAGCAGCCAAGCGACAGAAGCCAAAAACATTCAGTACTTC
>TRBV27|TRBJ1-1|.|many
CASSLLEDTEAFF
TGTGCCAGCAGTTTATTGGAGGACACTGAAGCTTTCTTT
>TRBV10-2|TRBJ2-3|TRBD2|many
CATTGTSGRSADTQYF
TGCGCCACCACCGGGACTAGCGGGAGGAGCGCAGATACGCAGTATTTT
>TRBV5-6|TRBJ2-4|TRBD2|many
CASSPAGTSGPKNIQYF
TGTGCCAGCAGCCCTGCCGGGACTAGCGGGCCCAAAAACATTCAGTACTTC
>TRBV5-5|TRBJ1-6|.|many
CASSPSGIYNSPLHF
TGTGCCAGCAGTCCCTCCGGGATCTATAATTCACCCCTCCACTTT
>TRBV15|TRBJ1-4|.|many
CATSRVGVNEKLFF
TGTGCCACCAGCAGAGTAGGGGTTAATGAAAAACTGTTTTTT
>TRBV24-1|TRBJ2-2|TRBD1|many
CATSDLTPGQGIIGELFF
TGTGCCACCAGTGATTTGACGCCGGGACAGGGCATCATCGGGGAGCTGTTTTTT
>TRBV7-9|TRBJ1-1|TRBD1|many
CASSLVGQGEAFF
TGTGCCAGCAGCTTGGTGGGACAGGGGGAAGCTTTCTTT
>TRBV5-1|TRBJ2-5|.|many
CASSFQGSRETQYF
TGCGCCAGCAGCTTCCAGGGTAGCCGAGAGACCCAGTACTTC
>TRBV20-1|TRBJ2-1|.|.
CRARGPGPYNEQFF
TGCAGAGCTAGAGGACCAGGCCCTTACAATGAGCAGTTCTTC
>TRBV20-1|TRBJ2-7|TRBD2|.
CSARPGLAGGLYEQYF
TGCAGTGCTAGACCAGGACTAGCGGGAGGCCTCTACGAGCAGTACTTC
>TRBV7-2|TRBJ2-3|TRBD2|many
CASSLLAGGRTDTQYF
TGTGCCAGCAGCCTACTAGCGGGAGGACGCACAGATACGCAGTATTTT
>TRBV5-1|TRBJ1-2|.|many
CASSLAAGDGYTF
TGCGCCAGCAGCTTGGCAGCAGGGGATGGCTACACCTTC
>TRBV5-1|TRBJ2-1|TRBD1|few
CASRSGTGFNEQFF
TGCGCCAGCAGGTCCGGGACAGGGTTCAATGAGCAGTTCTTC
>TRBV20-1|TRBJ2-3|TRBD2|many
CSARIAAGATDTQYF
TGCAGTGCTAGGATAGCAGCGGGGGCCACAGATACGCAGTATTTT
>TRBV2|TRBJ2-1|.|many
CASMNTHNEQFF
TGTGCCAGCATGAATACCCACAATGAGCAGTTCTTC
>TRBV7-2|TRBJ2-1|TRBD2|few
CASSRTGGTFNEQFF
TGTGCCAGCAGCCGAACGGGAGGAACGTTCAATGAGCAGTTCTTC
>TRBV20-1|TRBJ1-5|TRBD1|many
CSASPGTGNQPQHF
TGCAGTGCTAGCCCTGGGACAGGGAATCAGCCCCAGCATTTT
>TRBV10-2|TRBJ1-4|.|many
CASSEQATNEKLFF
TGCGCCAGCAGTGAGCAGGCAACTAATGAAAAACTGTTTTTT
>TRBV2|TRBJ2-7|.|many
CASSDPGELGTRGEQYF
TGTGCCAGCAGTGACCCCGGTGAACTGGGGACCCGGGGAGAGCAGTACTTC
>TRBV7-6|TRBJ2-7|.|many
CASSLAGNSYEQYF
TGTGCCAGCAGCTTAGCCGGAAATTCCTACGAGCAGTACTTC
>TRBV5-5|TRBJ1-5|.|.
CASSSESNQPQHF
TGTGCCAGCAGCTCTGAGAGCAATCAGCCCCAGCATTTT
>TRBV12-3/TRBV12-4|TRBJ1-1|.|many
CASSSGNAEAFF
TGTGCCAGCAGTTCGGGGAACGCTGAAGCTTTCTTT
>TRBV20-1|TRBJ2-1|TRBD2|many
CSASLAVGREAYYNEQFF
TGCAGTGCTAGTTTAGCGGTGGGGCGGGAGGCTTACTACAATGAGCAGTTCTTC
>TRBV29-1|TRBJ2-3|TRBD2|many
CSVEGLAGARGTDTQYF
TGCAGCGTTGAAGGACTAGCGGGAGCAAGAGGCACAGATACGCAGTATTTT
>TRBV7-9|TRBJ2-7|TRBD2|many
CASSPLTGTSAYEQYF
TGTGCCAGCAGCCCATTAACCGGGACTAGCGCCTACGAGCAGTACTTC
>TRBV20-1|TRBJ2-7|TRBD2|few
CSARRSGGPTYEQYF
TGCAGTGCTAGAAGAAGCGGGGGACCAACCTACGAGCAGTACTTC
>TRBV10-2|TRBJ2-3|.|many
CASSPSMDTQYF
TGCGCCAGCAGTCCCTCGATGGATACGCAGTATTTT
>TRBV20-1|TRBJ2-5|.|.
CSAPRGLEETQYF
TGCAGCGCCCCCCGGGGGCTGGAAGAGACCCAGTACTTC